These 21 T cell receptor beta chains were all obtained from the same sample, sequenced in a study of technical replicates of blood from several donors. Method: immunoSEQ multiplex PCR; TCRdb's copy keeps in-frame clones and lacks some. The sample consists of about 80,000 clones, about 97% of them appearing once. The sample consisted of T cells isolated from PBMCs. The receptors here all came from a human donor in good health.

In this sample, this clone turned up once. The chain combines TRBV9 with TRBJ1-4; TRBD1 aligns across 8 bases. Per germline, CDR1 SGDLS and CDR2 YYNGEE. The CDR3 consists of 17 residues. The V and J ends lost 5 bases and 1 base, in that order; junction bases with no gene match: 10. CDR3 DNA: TGTGCCAGCAGTCCTCAGACAGGGGAGGAAACTAATGAAAAACTGTTTTTT. Translation: CASSPQTGEETNEKLFF.

Here the CDR3 DNA reads TGTGCCAGCAGCCTGGGACAGCCGACTGAAGCTTTCTTT. It specifies CASSLGQPTEAFF. The V call is TRBV16, the J call TRBJ1-1, with 7 bases lining up with TRBD1. This CDR3 has 13 amino acids. The V segment lost 4 bases and the J segment 5 bases; nucleotides outside the gene matches: 4. CDR1 and CDR2 (germline): KGHSY, FQNENV.

The genes are TRBV7-9 and TRBJ1-5; D unclear. V shed 6 bases and J shed 0 bases, with 9 bases lying between them. CDR3 length: 14 residues. The germline V gene encodes CDR1 SEHNR and CDR2 FQNEAQ (reference sequence). The CDR3: CASSAGYSNQPQHF. In nucleotides, the CDR3 is TGTGCCAGCAGTGCGGGGTATAGCAATCAGCCCCAGCATTTT.

The V and J genes are TRBV9 and TRBJ2-2; 10 nucleotides line up with TRBD1. V was pared by 3 bases and J by 2 bases, with 7 bases of the junction left unmatched. The germline gives CDR1 SGDLS, CDR2 YYNGEE. CDR3 length equals 17 residues. As DNA, the CDR3 is TGTGCCAGCAGCGGTCGCCGGGACAGGGGAAACACCGGGGAGCTGTTTTTT. Protein: CASSGRRDRGNTGELFF.

The chain uses TRBV30 and TRBJ1-3, with D uncertain. CDR1 and CDR2 (germline): GTSNPN, SVGIG (reference sequence). The V and J ends lost 4 bases and 4 bases respectively, with 5 bases between them. This CDR3 spans 11 amino acids. The CDR3 sequence: CAWTGGNTIYF. The CDR3 DNA reads TGTGCCTGGACGGGAGGAAACACCATATATTTT. The full variable domain, rest sourced from reference TRBV30 and TRBJ1-3, is SQTIHQWPATLVQPVGSPLSLECTVEGTSNPNLYWYRQAAGRGLQLLFYSVGIGQISSEVPQNLSASRPQDRQFILSSKKLLLSDSGFYLCAWTGGNTIYFGEGSWLTVV.

The V gene is TRBV5-1, the J gene TRBJ2-1; 9 nucleotides line up with TRBD2. V lost 4 bases to trimming and J lost 0 bases; unmatched junction nucleotides: 14. CDR3 length equals 19 residues. Germline CDR1 SGHRS, CDR2 YFSETQ. As DNA, the CDR3 is TGCGCCAGCAGCCTACAAGAGACTAGCGGCCCGAGCTCCTACAATGAGCAGTTCTTC. Translating it yields CASSLQETSGPSSYNEQFF.

The genes are TRBV7-2 and TRBJ2-7; 8 nucleotides line up with TRBD1. After removal of 5 bases from V and 1 base from J, the junction contained 4 bases not matched to a gene. Germline lookup yields CDR1 SGHTA and CDR2 FQGNSA. The length of the CDR3 is 14 residues. The chain's CDR3 is CASSPWTGSYEQYF. In nucleotides, the CDR3 is TGTGCCAGCAGCCCCTGGACAGGGTCCTACGAGCAGTACTTC.

The chain uses TRBV11-3 and TRBJ2-2; no clear D. The CDR3 sequence is 14 residues long. Looked up from germline, CDR1 is SGHNT and CDR2 is YENEEA. V was shortened by 5 bases and J by 1 base, with 8 bases between the two germline ends. CDR3 sequence reads: CASSPIENTGELFF. DNA of the CDR3: TGTGCCAGCAGCCCAATAGAGAACACCGGGGAGCTGTTTTTT.

J is TRBJ2-7 and V is TRBV5-8; D might be TRBD2 (6 bases). V was shortened by 4 bases and J by 0 bases, with 11 bases between the two germline ends. CDR1 and CDR2 from the germline V gene are SGHTS and YDEGEE. CDR3 length: 14 residues. CDR3 region: CASSPLGGSYEQYF. CDR3 nucleotide sequence: TGTGCCAGCAGCCCCCTCGGGGGCTCCTACGAGCAGTACTTC.

J is TRBJ2-7 and V is TRBV6-1, with D perhaps matching TRBD2 (5 bases). Germline V gene sequence: CDR1 MNHNS, CDR2 SASEGT. The CDR3 loop spans 13 amino acids. With 1 base removed from V and 5 bases from J, the gap between germline ends came to 9 bases. CDR3 in amino acids: CASSEVGADEQYF. CDR3 DNA sequence: TGTGCCAGCAGTGAAGTCGGAGCGGACGAGCAGTACTTC.

The rearrangement uses TRBV7-2 and TRBJ1-5; D unclear. The ends were cut back, 1 base at V and 5 bases at J, with 12 bases in the middle. The CDR3 covers 15 residues. Germline V gives CDR1 SGHTA, CDR2 FQGNSA. This CDR3 reads CASSLVTGIDQPQHF. The CDR3 DNA reads as TGTGCCAGCAGCTTAGTGACCGGGATCGATCAGCCCCAGCATTTT.

The chain links TRBV27 to TRBJ2-7; TRBD1 agrees at 12 bases. Germline CDR1 and CDR2: MNHEY and SMNVEV (reference sequence). The CDR3 sequence is 16 residues long. V dropped 7 bases and J dropped 3; count of bases not matched to a gene: 10. The CDR3 reads CASIGAGQGAIYEQYF. For the CDR3, the DNA is TGTGCCAGCATTGGGGCGGGACAGGGGGCGATCTACGAGCAGTACTTC.

The chain joins TRBV19 to TRBJ1-4; 7 bases are a match to TRBD1. CDR1 and CDR2 (germline): LNHDA, SQIVND (reference sequence). This CDR3 contains 16 residues. V shed 5 bases, J shed 3 bases, and the junction held 9 bases outside the gene matches. This CDR3 is CASSPRTGKPNEKLFF. In DNA form, the CDR3 reads TGTGCCAGTAGTCCCCGGACAGGCAAACCTAATGAAAAACTGTTTTTT.

This chain uses TRBV5-4 with TRBJ1-5, with D tentatively TRBD1 (5 bases). Germline CDR1 SGHNT, CDR2 YYREEE (reference sequence). The ends were cut back, 2 bases at V and 0 bases at J, with 15 bases in the middle. There are 17 residues in the CDR3. CDR3 DNA sequence: TGTGCCAGCAGCTTTGGAACGGGGGGAAATAGCAATCAGCCCCAGCATTTT. Residues: CASSFGTGGNSNQPQHF. The full variable domain, rest sourced from reference TRBV5-4 and TRBJ1-5, is ETGVTQSPTHLIKTRGQQVTLRCSSQSGHNTVSWYQQALGQGPQFIFQYYREEENGRGNFPPRFSGLQFPNYSSELNVNALELDDSALYLCASSFGTGGNSNQPQHFGDGTRLSIL.

The rearrangement links TRBV7-6 to TRBJ2-3, with D maybe TRBD1 (6 bases). Trimming took 4 bases from V and 0 from J, leaving 20 bases between them. CDR1 and CDR2 from the germline V gene are SGHVS and FNYEAQ. This CDR3 spans 18 amino acids. CDR3 amino acids: CASSSQRTGLTSTDTQYF. The CDR3 DNA reads TGTGCCAGCAGCTCCCAGAGAACAGGGCTTACTAGCACAGATACGCAGTATTTT.

The CDR3 reads CASSYSQGVNTEAFF. The CDR3 nucleotides are TGTGCCAGCAGTTACTCACAGGGCGTGAACACTGAAGCTTTCTTT. This chain uses TRBV6-5 with TRBJ1-1; possible D gene TRBD1, 6 bases. V was trimmed by 0 bases and J by 0 bases, leaving 8 bases between them. This CDR3 comprises 15 residues. Looked up from germline, CDR1 is MNHEY and CDR2 is SVGAGI.

The chain couples TRBV18 to TRBJ2-3; TRBD1 might be the D (6 bases). The CDR3 runs 15 residues. CDR1 and CDR2 from the germline V gene are KGHSH and LQKENI. V dropped 2 bases and J dropped 8 bases, with 17 bases sitting between them. The CDR3 reads CASSPVQGELGTQYF. CDR3 nucleotide sequence: TGTGCCAGCTCACCAGTACAGGGAGAGTTAGGTACGCAGTATTTT.

This chain uses TRBV6-5 with TRBJ1-4; TRBD1 matches 8 bases. CDR1 and CDR2 from the germline V gene are MNHEY and SVGAGI. The CDR3 covers 14 residues. Trimming took 7 bases from V and 7 from J; bases not matched to a gene: 8. For the CDR3, the DNA is TGTGCCAGCACCTACTCAGGGGGCGGTGAAAAACTGTTTTTT. This sequence encodes CASTYSGGGEKLFF.

The chain combines TRBV28 with TRBJ2-7, with 10 bases aligning to TRBD2. Germline V gives CDR1 MDHEN, CDR2 SYDVKM. Trimming cost V 6 bases and J 2 bases; bases outside gene matches: 4. The CDR3 has 14 residues. The CDR3 bases are TGTGCCAGCAGGTGGACTAGCGGCACCTACGAGCAGTACTTC. Translation: CASRWTSGTYEQYF.

In this sample, this clone turned up once. The V call is TRBV27, the J call TRBJ1-2; D is perhaps TRBD1 (5 bases). Trimming cost V 4 bases and J 5 bases, with 8 bases left between them. The CDR3 is 12 residues long. In germline, CDR1 is MNHEY, CDR2 SMNVEV (reference sequence). This CDR3 is CASSSTGYGYTF. CDR3 sequence (DNA): TGTGCCAGCAGTTCCACAGGATATGGCTACACCTTC.

This chain uses TRBV15 with TRBJ2-7; D perhaps matches TRBD1 (6 bases). Germline CDR1 is LNHNV and CDR2 is YYDKDF (reference sequence). The CDR3 is 17 amino acids. V lost 1 base, J lost 2 bases, and 18 bases lay in between. CDR3 sequence (DNA): TGTGCCACCAGCAGAGGAGGTTTGAGGGACAAAGCCTACGAGCAGTACTTC. It codes for CATSRGGLRDKAYEQYF.